A single sample gave rise to the 12 T cell receptor beta chains below, sequenced in a study of human T cells and chemical hapten exposure. As to time point: pre-sensitization, week 0. Indicated treatment: therapeutic diphenylcyclopropenone sensitization with weekly scalp DPC. TCRdb re-derived calls from the RACE reads in MiXCR, one entry per CDR3 protein. The profile shows tens of thousands of distinct CDR3 sequences, about 8.9% of them singletons. The sample consisted of whole blood, taken in connection with sensitization to the hapten diphenylcyclopropenone (DPC). These receptors were obtained from a middle-aged woman with alopecia areata. Some clones in this sample may be carry-over from other donors' samples.

With respect to this clonotype: The germline gene is not matched at one end of the junction; a read error may be the cause. The J gene is TRBJ2-3, the V gene TRBV11-1; 8 bases are shared with TRBD1. CDR3 length equals 15 residues. The germline V gene has CDR1 SGHAT and CDR2 FQDESV (reference sequence). CDR3 in amino acids: CVSSISTGAQDTQYF. In DNA, the CDR3 is TGTGTCAGCAGCATATCGACAGGGGCGCAAGATACGCAGTATTTT.

The chain recombines TRBV6-5 with TRBJ1-1; D might be TRBD1 (5 bases). Trimming shortened V by 6 bases and J by 0 bases, and 14 bases separated the two germline ends. The CDR3 extends over 15 amino acids. The germline V gene encodes CDR1 MNHEY and CDR2 SVGAGI. In DNA, the CDR3 is TGTGCCAGCAGCCGAAAAGGACATCTGAACACTGAAGCTTTCTTT. Translated: CASSRKGHLNTEAFF.

This clonotype was picked up many times. The chain carries TRBV2 and TRBJ2-7, with a tentative D call TRBD1 (6 bases). The CDR3 has 14 residues. Looked up from germline, CDR1 is SNHLY and CDR2 is FYNNEI. V lost 1 base and J 9 bases, leaving 16 bases between the germline ends. The CDR3 sequence: CASSEGDTLGGQYF. The DNA for the CDR3 is TGTGCCAGCAGTGAAGGGGACACCCTCGGCGGGCAGTACTTC.

V and J are TRBV19 and TRBJ1-3; D is unresolved. Per the germline V gene, CDR1 is LNHDA and CDR2 is SQIVND (reference sequence). Trimming pared 3 bases from V and 6 bases from J, leaving 15 bases between. The CDR3 length is 15 residues. CDR3 sequence reads: CASSIEGTPENTIYF. The CDR3 DNA reads TGTGCCAGTAGTATTGAAGGTACACCTGAAAACACCATATATTTT.

This clonotype was picked up a small number of times. The rearrangement joins TRBV4-3 to TRBJ2-3; 10 nucleotides agree with TRBD1. The CDR3 sequence is 17 residues long. Trimming at V came to 0 bases and at J to 7 bases, leaving 10 bases not matched to a gene. The germline gives CDR1 LGHNA, CDR2 YSLEER. CDR3 loop: CASSQDLETGGMYTQYF. Written as DNA, the CDR3 is TGCGCCAGCAGCCAAGATTTGGAGACAGGGGGCATGTATACGCAGTATTTT.

This clonotype was observed a few times. This chain connects TRBV7-9 to TRBJ2-7, with a tentative D call TRBD1 (6 bases). The CDR3 has 14 amino acids. In germline, CDR1 is SEHNR, CDR2 FQNEAQ (reference sequence). Trimming took 5 bases from V and 7 from J, leaving 18 bases between them. CDR3 residues: CASSPQQGEGEQYF. The CDR3 DNA follows: TGTGCCAGCAGCCCCCAACAGGGCGAAGGAGAGCAGTACTTC.

This clonotype was seen many times. The rearrangement joins TRBV15 to TRBJ2-3; TRBD2 matches at 11 bases. The CDR3 runs to 17 residues. Losses at the gene ends were 3 bases for V and 4 bases for J; bases not matched to a gene: 9. CDR1 is LNHNV, CDR2 YYDKDF, per germline (reference sequence). The CDR3 is CATSRSLAGGLADTQYF. CDR3 DNA sequence: TGTGCCACCAGCAGGAGTCTAGCGGGGGGCCTGGCAGATACGCAGTATTTT.

The V call is TRBV18, the J call TRBJ1-2, with D maybe TRBD1 (5 bases). V lost 4 bases and J lost 8, with 17 bases in between. This CDR3 region has 14 residues. CDR1 is KGHSH, CDR2 LQKENI, per germline. CDR3 residues: CASSLESKGTGYTF. CDR3 sequence (DNA): TGTGCCAGCTCACTGGAGAGCAAGGGGACCGGCTACACCTTC.

The V and J genes are TRBV12-3 or TRBV12-4 and TRBJ2-1; 7 bases agree with TRBD2. CDR3 length: 15 residues. With 6 bases clipped from V and 0 bases from J, the junction kept 5 bases outside the gene matches. The CDR3 DNA follows: TGTGCCAGCAGCCTCACTAGCGCCTCCTACAATGAGCAGTTCTTC. Amino acids: CASSLTSASYNEQFF.

This chain uses TRBV2 with TRBJ2-3; TRBD1 is a possible D gene (5 bases). Trimming took 3 bases from V and 4 from J, leaving 14 bases between them. This CDR3 has 15 residues. CDR1 is SNHLY and CDR2 is FYNNEI in the germline V gene. CDR3 sequence: CASSEDQGVPDTQYF. CDR3 sequence (DNA): TGTGCCAGCAGTGAGGACCAAGGGGTCCCAGATACGCAGTATTTT.

The rearrangement uses TRBV12-3 or TRBV12-4 and TRBJ1-2; D gene ambiguous. Trimming removed 3 bases at V and 8 bases at J, with 13 bases between. The CDR3 has 13 amino acids. CDR3 DNA sequence: TGTGCCAGCAGTTTTTTGGGCTCGCGAGGCTACACCTTC. Residues: CASSFLGSRGYTF.

The chain couples TRBV18 to TRBJ2-7, with D perhaps being TRBD1 or TRBD2 (5 bases each). This CDR3 has 13 residues. Trimming pared 0 bases from V and 3 bases from J, leaving 6 bases between. In germline, CDR1 is KGHSH, CDR2 LQKENI. The CDR3 reads CASSPPGDYEQYF. Written as DNA, the CDR3 is TGTGCCAGCTCACCACCGGGGGACTACGAGCAGTACTTC.